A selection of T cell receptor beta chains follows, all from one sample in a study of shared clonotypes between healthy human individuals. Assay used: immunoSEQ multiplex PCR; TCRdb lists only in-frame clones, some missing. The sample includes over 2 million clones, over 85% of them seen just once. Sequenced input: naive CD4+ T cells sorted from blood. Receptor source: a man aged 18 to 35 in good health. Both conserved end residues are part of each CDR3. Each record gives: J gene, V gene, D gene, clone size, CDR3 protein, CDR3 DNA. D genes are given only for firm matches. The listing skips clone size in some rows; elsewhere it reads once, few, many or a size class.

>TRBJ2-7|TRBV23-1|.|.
CASSLGEHEQYF
TGCGCCAGCAGTCTCGGGGAGCACGAGCAGTACTTC
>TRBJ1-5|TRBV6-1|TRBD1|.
CASSESDRTAQPQHF
TGTGCCAGCAGTGAATCGGACAGGACGGCACAGCCCCAGCATTTT
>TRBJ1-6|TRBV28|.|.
CASSLGHGSYNSPLHF
TGTGCCAGCAGTCTGGGACACGGCTCCTATAATTCACCCCTCCACTTT
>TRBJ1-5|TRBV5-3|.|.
CARSFCREWGNQPQHF
TGTGCCAGAAGCTTTTGCAGGGAATGGGGCAATCAGCCCCAGCATTTT
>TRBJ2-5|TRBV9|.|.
CASSVGTLQETQYF
TGTGCCAGCAGCGTGGGGACTCTCCAAGAGACCCAGTACTTC
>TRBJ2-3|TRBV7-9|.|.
CASSAKKLGANTQYF
TGTGCCAGCAGCGCGAAGAAGTTGGGGGCAAATACGCAGTATTTT
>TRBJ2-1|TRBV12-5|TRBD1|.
CASASDRAYHEQFF
TGTGCTAGTGCTTCGGACAGGGCATACCATGAGCAGTTCTTC
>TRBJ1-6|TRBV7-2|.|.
CASSSYNSPLHF
TGTGCCAGCAGCTCGTATAATTCACCCCTCCACTTT
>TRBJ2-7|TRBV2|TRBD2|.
CASSESPGLAGVEQYF
TGTGCCAGCAGTGAATCCCCGGGACTAGCGGGGGTTGAGCAGTACTTC
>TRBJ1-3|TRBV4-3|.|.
CASSQFLTGSSGNTIYF
TGCGCCAGCAGCCAATTCTTAACAGGGAGCTCTGGAAACACCATATATTTT
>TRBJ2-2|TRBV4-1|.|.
CASSQVQGGFSSNTGELFF
TGCGCCAGCAGCCAAGTACAGGGCGGCTTTTCCTCGAACACCGGGGAGCTGTTTTTT
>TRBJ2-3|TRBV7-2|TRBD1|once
CASSSGQIFTDTQYF
TGTGCCAGCAGCTCGGGACAGATATTCACAGATACGCAGTATTTT
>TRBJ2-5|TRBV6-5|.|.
CASNEPPQGWVAQYF
TGTGCCAGCAACGAGCCGCCCCAGGGGTGGGTGGCCCAGTACTTC
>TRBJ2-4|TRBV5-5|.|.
CASSPSGGLSKNIQYF
TGTGCCAGCAGCCCGAGTGGGGGGCTGAGCAAAAACATTCAGTACTTC
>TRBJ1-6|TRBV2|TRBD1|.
CASRGDSSVYNSPLHF
TGTGCCAGCAGGGGGGACAGTTCCGTTTATAATTCACCCCTCCACTTT
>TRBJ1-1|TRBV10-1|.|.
CASSGANTEAFF
TGCGCCAGCAGCGGGGCTAACACTGAAGCTTTCTTT
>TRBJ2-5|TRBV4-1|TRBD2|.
CASSQGLQREGQRKTQYF
TGCGCCAGCAGCCAGGGGCTCCAGCGGGAGGGCCAGCGAAAGACCCAGTACTTC
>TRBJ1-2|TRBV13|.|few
CASSLGPVQGLAGYGYTF
TGTGCCAGCAGCCTGGGGCCGGTTCAGGGTCTTGCAGGATATGGCTACACCTTC
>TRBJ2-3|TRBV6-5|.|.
CASSYSGSVSDTQYF
TGTGCCAGCAGTTACTCTGGGTCAGTTTCCGATACGCAGTATTTT
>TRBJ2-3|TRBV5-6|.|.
CASTRNGGGPTDTQYF
TGTGCCAGCACCCGAAATGGGGGCGGTCCCACAGATACGCAGTATTTT
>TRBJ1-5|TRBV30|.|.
CAWSRGGGNQPQHF
TGTGCCTGGAGTCGGGGTGGGGGCAATCAGCCCCAGCATTTT
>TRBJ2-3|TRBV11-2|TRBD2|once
CASSFTPSGSTDTQYF
TGTGCCAGCAGCTTTACCCCTAGCGGTAGCACAGATACGCAGTATTTT
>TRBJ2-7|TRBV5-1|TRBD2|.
CASSLEQGGIYEQYF
TGCGCCAGCAGCTTGGAGCAGGGAGGGATCTACGAGCAGTACTTC
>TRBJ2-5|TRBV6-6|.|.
CASTRPSETQYF
TGTGCCAGCACCAGGCCCTCAGAGACCCAGTACTTC
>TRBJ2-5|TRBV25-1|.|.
CASSVTGWRETQYF
TGTGCCAGCAGTGTTACGGGGTGGAGAGAGACCCAGTACTTC
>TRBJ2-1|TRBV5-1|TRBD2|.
CASSLGTSSGMKEQFF
TGCGCCAGCAGCTTGGGTACTAGTAGCGGGATGAAGGAGCAGTTCTTC